This note documents a single TCR beta chain sequence. Its matching antigen is unknown. Other DNA sequences in this sample translate to the same CDR3. The sample belongs to a study of cytomegalovirus exposure and HLA in healthy donors. Whole-study findings and limits: Among TCR beta chains, those listed as cytomegalovirus-associated numbered over 150. More clonal expansion characterized HLA-associated TCR beta chains than equally common others in a later analysis. Some V segments (TRBV6-2 and TRBV6-3 among them) were excluded as indistinguishable.

V lost 1 base, J lost 5 bases, and 2 bases stayed unmatched. The CDR3 is made up of 15 amino acids. Germline CDR1 reads SGHNT; CDR2 reads YYREEE (reference sequence). 60 Vbeta and 13 Jbeta primers were used in PCR. Generated by immunoSEQ multiplex PCR, the TCRdb table keeps only in-frame clones and is missing some. The sample includes some 200,000 clones, 12% of them seen just once. This TCR was recovered from a man aged 50 to 59 in good health and CMV-seropositive. The sample taken for sequencing was PBMCs. This rearrangement joins TRBV5-4 to TRBJ2-5, with 13 bases aligning to TRBD2. The CDR3 spells CASSLTSGGAETQYF. Written as DNA, the CDR3 is TGTGCCAGCAGCTTGACTAGCGGGGGGGCTGAGACCCAGTACTTC.